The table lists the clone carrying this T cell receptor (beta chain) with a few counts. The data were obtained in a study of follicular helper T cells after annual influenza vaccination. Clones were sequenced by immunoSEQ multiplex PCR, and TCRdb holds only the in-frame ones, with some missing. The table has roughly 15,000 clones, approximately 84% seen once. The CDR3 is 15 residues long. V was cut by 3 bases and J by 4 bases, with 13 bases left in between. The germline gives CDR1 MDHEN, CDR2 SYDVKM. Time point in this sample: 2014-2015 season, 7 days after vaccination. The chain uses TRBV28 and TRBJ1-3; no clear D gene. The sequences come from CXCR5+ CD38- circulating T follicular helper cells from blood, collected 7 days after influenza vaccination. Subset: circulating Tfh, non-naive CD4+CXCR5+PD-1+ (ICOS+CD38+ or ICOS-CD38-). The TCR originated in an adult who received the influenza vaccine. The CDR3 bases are TGTGCCAGCAGTTTCGGGGTTAGATCCGGAAACACCATATATTTT. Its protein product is CASSFGVRSGNTIYF.